This TCR beta chain originates from a study of T cells in Graves' hyperthyroidism and ophthalmopathy (dated by TCRdb to about 2019). Regarding the research as a whole: Peripheral blood was sampled at the time of initial diagnosis, prior to any treatment. TCR V-J signatures able to tell the groups apart were searched for in a discovery cohort of 95 to 100 patients, of whom over 40 had Graves' ophthalmopathy and more than 55 had stable Graves' hyperthyroidism. Whether ophthalmopathy could be predicted prospectively was tested in an independent validation cohort made up of 18 hyperthyroidism patients plus 17 patients who later progressed to ophthalmopathy. For training and testing, the roughly 100 patients in the discovery cohort were randomly divided in a 7:3 ratio. In more than 5 Graves' hyperthyroidism patients, the study also compared T-cell repertoires from thyroid tissue with T-cell repertoires from blood. Following sampling, methimazole starting at 30 mg daily was given to hyperthyroidism patients, and high-dose intravenous methylprednisolone was given to ophthalmopathy patients. According to the paper, TCR Vbeta CDR3 sequencing was carried out on 135 peripheral blood samples, which came from 40 to 45 ophthalmopathy, around 74 hyperthyroidism and approximately 17 progressor patients.

In the ophthalmopathy patients, disease was moderately to severely active, with a Clinical Activity Score of 3 or more, a NOSPECS grade of 4 or more, and a duration of less than 3 months. The study excluded patients with uncontrolled infections, other autoimmune diseases, pregnancy or lactation. Diagnoses were established on the basis of clinical symptoms, serum thyroxine and TRAb, thyroid ultrasound, and orbital computed tomography. Ficoll-Paque density gradient centrifugation was used to isolate PBMCs from 8.5 to 10 ml of fresh peripheral blood. Total RNA was extracted using Trizol reagent, and RNA quality was assessed on an Agilent 2100 Bioanalyzer. This clonotype was observed at least ten times. The antigen it recognizes is unknown. No per-base quality is available; no much larger clone lies one base away. The research as a whole found: Most expanded thyroid clonotypes (frequency above 0.001) were also detected in blood, a finding suggesting that blood repertoires may reflect thyroid immune responses. A model built on a 13 V-J signature distinguished ophthalmopathy from stable hyperthyroidism, reaching 85% to 90% sensitivity and about 81% specificity in cross-validation and 80%/75% in testing. Sample size was not statistically predetermined, and investigators were not blinded to group allocation. In validation, the model predicted progression to ophthalmopathy a median of roughly 6.1 months before onset, with about 64% sensitivity and 72.22% specificity.

CDR1 and CDR2, looked up from the germline V gene, are SGHRS and YFSETQ. The V end gives up 6 bases and the J end 2 bases, leaving 9 bases in the junction not matched to a gene. The CDR3 contains 16 residues, cysteine and phenylalanine counted. The sequence is cut down to CDR3 DNA, 48 bases in frame from base 1. The TCR beta CDR3 regions were amplified from RNA transcripts. A first-round RT-PCR of the TCR CDR3 used the HTBI primer set with the Qiagen OneStep RT-PCR kit. Libraries were constructed in a second round of multiplex PCR, after which size selection and purification were carried out. Libraries were sequenced paired-end with 100 bp reads on an Illumina HiSeq2000. Under the source paper's analysis protocol: Raw data were processed with SOAPnuke, discarding reads with adapters, uncalled bases, mean Phred below 15, or no exact constant-primer or identifier match. High-quality paired reads were merged using COPE v1.2.5, and each unique nucleotide sequence was defined as a clonotype. MiTCR v1.1 was used to align the clonotypes against IMGT TRBV, TRBD and TRBJ reference segments. Analysis was restricted to V-J combinations with a frequency above 0.0001, which covered roughly 99% of repertoires. A TCS score was defined as the ratio between F50 (clonal expansion) and ExV (chaos), using BLOSUM62-based TCRdist between CDR3 peptides within each V-J. Welch's t-statistics and random forest reduced roughly 540 V-J features to 10 to 15, which were used in a naive Bayes classifier (R e1071). The similarity between thyroid and blood repertoires was quantified using the Morisita-Horn index. TCRdb trimmed public reads at Q25 via fastp, called clones via MiXCR and kept in-frame beta chains. CDR3 protein sequences are deduplicated, and each keeps its most common genes and DNA. TCRdb's processing, not the authors', yielded these V and J calls. The sample records about 610,000 distinct CDR3 sequences, roughly 15% of which are singletons. Clones ranked in the top ten supply over 3.5% of the sample.

Source material: blood. This receptor chain uses TRBV5-1 and TRBJ2-2; TRBD2 agrees with 8 junctional bases. The receptor's source is a woman aged 40 to 50 with Graves' ophthalmopathy. The CDR3 loop reads CASIPGGEFNTGELFF. The DNA sequence is TGCGCCAGCATCCCCGGGGGGGAGTTCAACACCGGGGAGCTGTTTTTT.